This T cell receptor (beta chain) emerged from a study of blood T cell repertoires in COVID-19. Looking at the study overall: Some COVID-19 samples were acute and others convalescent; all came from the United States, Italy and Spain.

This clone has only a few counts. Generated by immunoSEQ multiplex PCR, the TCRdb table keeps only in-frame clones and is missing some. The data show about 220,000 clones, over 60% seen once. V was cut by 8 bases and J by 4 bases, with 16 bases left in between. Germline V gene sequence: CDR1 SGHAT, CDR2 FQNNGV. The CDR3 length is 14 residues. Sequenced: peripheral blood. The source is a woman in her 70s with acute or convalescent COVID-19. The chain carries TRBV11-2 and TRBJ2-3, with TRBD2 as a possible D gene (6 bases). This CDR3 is CASAGLGEADTQYF. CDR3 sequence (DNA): TGTGCCAGCGCGGGTCTAGGGGAGGCAGATACGCAGTATTTT.